This TCR beta chain is from a study of beta chain features in type 1 diabetes. The CDR3 has 14 amino acids. The germline V and J ends were trimmed by 4 bases and 4 bases, with 12 bases remaining between them. Germline-derived CDR1 and CDR2 are MNHEY and SMNVEV (reference sequence). As every portion of the isolated RNA was reverse transcribed, the sequencing read expressed TCRB transcripts. Profiling relied on immunoSEQ multiplex PCR, and the TCRdb table lists in-frame clones only, not all of them. Of roughly 150,000 clones in the sample, 11% were seen once. Source material: central memory CD4+ T cells from blood. The genes are TRBV27 and TRBJ2-3; possible D gene TRBD2, 5 bases. The sequence derives from a young man in good health. The CDR3 loop is CASSYGVGPDTQYF. DNA for the CDR3: TGTGCCAGCAGTTACGGGGTAGGCCCAGATACGCAGTATTTT.